This T cell receptor (beta chain) was profiled in a study of PD-L1 blockade in urothelial cancer. Turning to the study itself: About 85% of the roughly 30 patients comprised males who had bladder-origin urothelial cancer. The patients had undergone anywhere from 0 to 3 prior chemotherapy regimens. The authors examined blood 3 weeks (second dose) and 6 weeks after treatment start.

Germline V gives CDR1 KGHSH, CDR2 LQKENI. This CDR3 has 15 residues. V was shortened by 2 bases and J by 8 bases, with 19 bases between the two germline ends. Sequencing was performed with immunoSEQ multiplex PCR; in TCRdb, only in-frame clones are kept and a portion is missing. The data show tens of thousands of clones, about 76% seen once. Described time point: pretreatment peripheral blood. For each patient, 1 to 8 samples were obtained, pretreatment and on-treatment. Material: PBMCs, obtained around atezolizumab (anti-PD-L1) treatment. J is TRBJ2-7 and V is TRBV18; no definite D call. This TCR was sampled from a man aged 65 to 79 with urothelial cancer. The CDR3 region is CASSPGEFEAYQQYF. CDR3 DNA sequence: TGTGCCAGCTCACCAGGAGAGTTTGAAGCATACCAGCAGTACTTC.